Presented here are 8 T cell receptor beta chains from one specimen sequenced in a study of glioma-infiltrating T cells after dendritic cell vaccination. The table came from immunoSEQ multiplex PCR; TCRdb's copy has only in-frame clones and leaves some out. The repertoire holds 75,000 to 100,000 clones, with about 79% as singletons. The sample here was blood, taken before dendritic cell vaccination. The receptors stem from a human donor with glioblastoma.

This sequence joins TRBV5-8 and TRBJ2-7; 12 positions match TRBD1. With V trimmed by 1 base and J by 5 bases, 19 bases remained unmatched. The CDR3 sequence is 20 residues long. CDR1 and CDR2 (germline): SGHTS, YDEGEE. CDR3 DNA sequence: TGTGCCAGCAGCTTGCCGTTGGGACAGGGGGCGCGTGGGTCGAGGAACGAGCAGTACTTC. Translating it yields CASSLPLGQGARGSRNEQYF.

This clone showed up just once. V is TRBV4-1 and J is TRBJ1-5; 10 bases are a match to TRBD1. The CDR3 spans 16 residues. Germline lookup yields CDR1 MGHRA and CDR2 YSYEKL. With 4 bases clipped from V and 1 base from J, the junction kept 4 bases outside the gene matches. CDR3: CASSPRDRGSNQPQHF. The CDR3 bases are TGCGCCAGCAGCCCAAGGGACAGGGGAAGCAATCAGCCCCAGCATTTT.

The V call is TRBV5-8, the J call TRBJ1-5; D gene uncertain. Trimming shortened V by 0 bases and J by 6 bases, and 13 bases separated the two germline ends. Germline V gene sequence: CDR1 SGHTS, CDR2 YDEGEE. The CDR3 contains 15 residues. The CDR3 sequence: CASSLGLQFGQPQHF. The CDR3 coding sequence is TGTGCCAGCAGCTTGGGCCTACAGTTTGGTCAGCCCCAGCATTTT.

This clone was recorded once. In DNA, the CDR3 is TGTGCCAGCAGCACCCGACAGGGGGCTTCTGGAAACACCATATATTTT. This gives the protein CASSTRQGASGNTIYF. The genes are TRBV7-2 and TRBJ1-3; 10 nucleotides match TRBD1. V shed 5 bases and J 1 base; nucleotides not matched to a gene: 5. This CDR3 contains 16 residues. Per germline, CDR1 SGHTA and CDR2 FQGNSA.

The V gene is TRBV6-5, the J gene TRBJ2-7, with D maybe TRBD2 (6 bases). Trimming pared 3 bases from V and 6 bases from J, leaving 18 bases between. CDR1 is MNHEY and CDR2 is SVGAGI in the germline V gene. This CDR3 is built from 15 residues. The CDR3 bases are TGTGCCAGCAGTTATACGGGAGCCCGGAACTCCGAGCAGTACTTC. Its translation: CASSYTGARNSEQYF.

The V and J genes are TRBV21-1 and TRBJ1-6. TRBV21-1 is classified as a pseudogene. The CDR3 spans 17 residues. The CDR3 loop reads CASSKRAYGNRNSPLHF. Written as DNA, the CDR3 is TGTGCCAGCAGCAAACGGGCGTACGGGAACCGGAATTCACCCCTCCACTTT.

The chain uses TRBV5-1 and TRBJ1-3; D ambiguous. This CDR3 is 15 amino acids long. The germline V gene encodes CDR1 SGHRS and CDR2 YFSETQ. Trimming left V 0 bases short and J 0 bases short, with 7 bases between. CDR3: CASSLDSLSGNTIYF. For the CDR3, the DNA is TGCGCCAGCAGCTTGGACAGCCTCTCTGGAAACACCATATATTTT.

This clone was counted between two and nine times. The chain has TRBV20-1 and TRBJ2-1; D is undetermined. Trimming shortened V by 5 bases and J by 4 bases, and 6 bases separated the two germline ends. Per the germline V gene, CDR1 is DFQATT and CDR2 is SNEGSKA (reference sequence). The CDR3 covers 11 residues. The CDR3 DNA is TGCAGTGCTCGGTGGTACAATGAGCAGTTCTTC. This gives the protein CSARWYNEQFF.